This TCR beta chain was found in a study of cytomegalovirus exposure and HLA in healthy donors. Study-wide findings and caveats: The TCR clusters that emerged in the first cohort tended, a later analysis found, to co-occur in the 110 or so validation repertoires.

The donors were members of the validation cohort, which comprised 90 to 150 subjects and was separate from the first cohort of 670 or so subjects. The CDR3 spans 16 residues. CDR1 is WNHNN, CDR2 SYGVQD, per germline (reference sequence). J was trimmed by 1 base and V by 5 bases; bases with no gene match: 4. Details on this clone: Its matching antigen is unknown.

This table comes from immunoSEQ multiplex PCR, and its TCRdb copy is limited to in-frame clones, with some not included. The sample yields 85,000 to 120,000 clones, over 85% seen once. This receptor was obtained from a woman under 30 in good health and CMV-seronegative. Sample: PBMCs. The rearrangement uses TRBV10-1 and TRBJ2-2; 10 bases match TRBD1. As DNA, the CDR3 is TGCGCCAGCAGTAACGGACAGGGGGGGAACACCGGGGAGCTGTTTTTT. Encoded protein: CASSNGQGGNTGELFF.